This TCR beta chain was sequenced in a study of STAT3 mutations in large granular lymphocyte leukemia. The overall study: Among longitudinally sequenced T-LGLL patients, roughly half had canonical activating STAT3 mutations detected. Over half of T-LGLL patients had one or more immunosuppressive regimens. The study, taken as a whole, reports: At least one immunodominant TCR beta clonotype appeared in every T-cell large granular lymphocyte leukemia patient. Sampling intervals varied between patients and samples.

In regard to this clone: The antigen is not known.

The data were produced by immunoSEQ multiplex PCR, yet TCRdb's version contains in-frame clones alone and is incomplete. The data contain under 35,000 clones, about 90% of them seen just once; the ten biggest clones take up about 13%. The CDR3 is 14 amino acids. The germline V gene encodes CDR1 MNHNS and CDR2 SASEGT. The junction had 6 bases not matched to a gene; V was cut back by 3 bases and J by 5 bases. The material sequenced was peripheral blood mononuclear cells. The gene calls are TRBV6-1 and TRBJ1-2, with 7 bases that match TRBD1. This sequence originates from a man aged 60 to 75 with T-cell large granular lymphocyte leukemia. Some clones in this sample may be carry-over from other donors' samples. CDR3 protein: CASSESGQLYGYTF. The CDR3 DNA follows: TGTGCCAGCAGTGAGTCGGGACAGCTTTATGGCTACACCTTC.